This TCR beta chain was identified in a study of neurological immune-mediated disorders. Points from the study as a whole: The level of TCR clonal expansion was highest in patients with HTLV-1-associated myelopathy and lowest in multiple sclerosis, where it fell below the level seen in healthy controls. Because no CDR3 amino acid sequences were shared across subjects by expanded clones, private repertoires were suggested in all groups.

Germline V gene lookup returns CDR1 SGHAT and CDR2 FQNNGV. J lost 2 bases, V lost 0 bases, and 7 bases had no gene match. CDR3 size: 18 residues. The time point was: longitudinal time-point 3. A total of 2 million PBMCs stored at -80 degrees C provided the unsorted libraries. A note on this clonotype: The antigen is not known.

The cDNA was produced through 5'RACE with 10-nucleotide random UMIs. TCRdb analysed the 5' RACE reads with MiXCR anew, one entry per CDR3 protein. The table has roughly 48,000 distinct CDR3 sequences, roughly 13% seen once. Sequencing input: PBMCs. The chain links TRBV11-2 to TRBJ2-3; 11 nucleotides match TRBD2. This sequence was found in a male donor with HTLV-1-associated myelopathy (HAM/TSP). The chain's CDR3 is CASSLEPTSGGNTDTQYF. As DNA, the CDR3 is TGTGCCAGCAGCTTAGAACCCACTAGCGGGGGTAACACAGATACGCAGTATTTT.